This T cell receptor (beta chain) emerged from a study of cytomegalovirus exposure and HLA in healthy donors. Overall study findings and caveats: As confirmed in vitro, a few CMV-associated chains were specific for CMV antigens.

With regard to this clone: Its cognate antigen is unknown.

This CDR3 spans 13 amino acids. V lost 4 bases to trimming and J lost 6 bases, with 12 bases between them. Per the germline V gene, CDR1 is MDHEN and CDR2 is SYDVKM. Here immunoSEQ multiplex PCR was the method, and the copy in TCRdb shows in-frame clones only, minus some. The sample holds some 250,000 clones, roughly 90% seen once. The sample consisted of PBMCs. The sequence was obtained from a woman aged 18 to 35 in good health and CMV-seronegative. The chain combines TRBV28 with TRBJ1-2; D is possibly TRBD1 (5 bases). The CDR3 DNA is TGTGCCAGCAGTTCCTCAGGGCCCCATGGCTACACCTTC. Protein sequence: CASSSSGPHGYTF.